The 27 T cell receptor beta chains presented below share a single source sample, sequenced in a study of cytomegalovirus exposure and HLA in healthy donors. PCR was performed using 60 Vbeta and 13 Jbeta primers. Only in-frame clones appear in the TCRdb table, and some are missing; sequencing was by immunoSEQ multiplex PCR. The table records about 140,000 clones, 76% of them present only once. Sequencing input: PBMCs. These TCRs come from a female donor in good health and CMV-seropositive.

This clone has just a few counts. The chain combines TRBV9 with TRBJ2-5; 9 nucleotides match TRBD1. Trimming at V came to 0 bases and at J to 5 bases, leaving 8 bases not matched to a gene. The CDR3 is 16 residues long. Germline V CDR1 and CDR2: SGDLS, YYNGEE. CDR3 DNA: TGTGCCAGCAGCGTAGTTCCGGGACAGGGCGGGGAGACCCAGTACTTC. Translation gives CASSVVPGQGGETQYF.

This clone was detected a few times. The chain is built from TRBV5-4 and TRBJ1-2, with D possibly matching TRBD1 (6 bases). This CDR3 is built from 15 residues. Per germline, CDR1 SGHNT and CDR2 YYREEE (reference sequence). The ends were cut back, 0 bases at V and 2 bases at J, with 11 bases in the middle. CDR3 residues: CASSLARGRNYGYTF. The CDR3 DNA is TGTGCCAGCAGCTTGGCCAGGGGTCGCAACTATGGCTACACCTTC.

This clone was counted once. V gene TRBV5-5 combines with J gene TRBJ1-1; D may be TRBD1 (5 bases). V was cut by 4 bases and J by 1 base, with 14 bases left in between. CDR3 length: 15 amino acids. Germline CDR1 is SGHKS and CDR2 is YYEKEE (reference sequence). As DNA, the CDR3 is TGTGCCAGCAGCAGGGGTGGCCAGCAGAACACTGAAGCTTTCTTT. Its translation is CASSRGGQQNTEAFF.

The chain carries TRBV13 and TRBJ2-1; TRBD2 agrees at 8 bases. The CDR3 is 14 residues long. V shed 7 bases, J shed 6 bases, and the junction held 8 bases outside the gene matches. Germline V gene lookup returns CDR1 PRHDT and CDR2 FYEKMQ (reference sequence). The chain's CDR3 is CASNDGRVSNEQFF. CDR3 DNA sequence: TGTGCCAGCAACGACGGGAGGGTGTCCAATGAGCAGTTCTTC.

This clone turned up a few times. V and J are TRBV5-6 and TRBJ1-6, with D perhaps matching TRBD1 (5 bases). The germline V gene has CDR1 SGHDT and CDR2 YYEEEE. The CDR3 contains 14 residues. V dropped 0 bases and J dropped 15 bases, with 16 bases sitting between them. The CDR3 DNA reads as TGTGCCAGCAGCTTGGTTGACCCCAGGGTTGACCTCCACTTT. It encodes CASSLVDPRVDLHF. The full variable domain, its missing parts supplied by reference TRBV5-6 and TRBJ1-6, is DAGVTQSPTHLIKTRGQQVTLRCSPKSGHDTVSWYQQALGQGPQFIFQYYEEEERQRGNFPDRFSGHQFPNYSSELNVNALLLGDSALYLCASSLVDPRVDLHFGNGTRLTVT.

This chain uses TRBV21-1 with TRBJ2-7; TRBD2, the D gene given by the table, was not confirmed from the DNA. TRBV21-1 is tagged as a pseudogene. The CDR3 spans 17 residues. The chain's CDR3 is CASSRQRGSGTTYEQYF. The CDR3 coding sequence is TGTGCCAGCAGCAGACAGAGGGGGAGCGGGACTACCTACGAGCAGTACTTC.

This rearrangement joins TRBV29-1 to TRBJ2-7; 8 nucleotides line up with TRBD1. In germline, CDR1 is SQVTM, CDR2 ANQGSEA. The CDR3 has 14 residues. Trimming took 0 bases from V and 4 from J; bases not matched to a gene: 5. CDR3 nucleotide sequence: TGCAGCGTTGAAGATCGGACAGGGTCGTACGAGCAGTACTTC. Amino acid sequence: CSVEDRTGSYEQYF.

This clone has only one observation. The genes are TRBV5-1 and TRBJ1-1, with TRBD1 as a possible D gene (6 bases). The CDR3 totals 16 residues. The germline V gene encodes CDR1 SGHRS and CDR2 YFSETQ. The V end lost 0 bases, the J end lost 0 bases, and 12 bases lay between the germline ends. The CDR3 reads CASSLEGQSLNTEAFF. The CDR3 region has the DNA TGCGCCAGCAGCTTGGAAGGACAGTCCTTGAACACTGAAGCTTTCTTT.

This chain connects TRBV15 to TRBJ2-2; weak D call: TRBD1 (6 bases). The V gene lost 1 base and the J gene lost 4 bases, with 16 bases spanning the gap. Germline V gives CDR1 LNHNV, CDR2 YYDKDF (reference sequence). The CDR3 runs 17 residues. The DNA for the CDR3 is TGTGCCACCAGCAGAGGGTCACAGGGACGGCGCACCGGGGAGCTGTTTTTT. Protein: CATSRGSQGRRTGELFF.

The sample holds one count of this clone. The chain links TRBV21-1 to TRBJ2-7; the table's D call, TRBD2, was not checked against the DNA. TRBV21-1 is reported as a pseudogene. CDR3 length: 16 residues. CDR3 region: CASSPGLAVHNYEQYF. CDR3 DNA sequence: TGTGCCAGCAGCCCGGGACTAGCGGTCCATAACTACGAGCAGTACTTC.

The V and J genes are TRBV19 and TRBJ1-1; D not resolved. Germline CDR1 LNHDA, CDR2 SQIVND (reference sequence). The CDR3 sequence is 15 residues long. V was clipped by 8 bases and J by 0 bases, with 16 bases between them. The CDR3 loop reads CASSGRDVMNTEAFF. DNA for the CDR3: TGTGCCAGTTCCGGGAGGGATGTCATGAACACTGAAGCTTTCTTT.

CDR3 residues: CASSLFAPRLASNTGELFF. Here the CDR3 DNA reads TGTGCCAGCAGTTTATTTGCCCCTCGACTAGCAAGCAACACCGGGGAGCTGTTTTTT. This sequence joins TRBV27 and TRBJ2-2; 7 bases align to TRBD2. Germline V gene lookup returns CDR1 MNHEY and CDR2 SMNVEV (reference sequence). The CDR3 runs to 19 residues. V trimming: 1 base; J trimming: 2 bases; junction bases outside the gene matches: 13.

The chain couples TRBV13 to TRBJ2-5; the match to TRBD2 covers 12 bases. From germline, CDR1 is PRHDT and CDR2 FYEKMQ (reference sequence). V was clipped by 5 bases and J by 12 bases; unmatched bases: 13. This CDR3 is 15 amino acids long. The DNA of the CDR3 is TGTGCCAGCAGCGGATCCGGGACTAGCGGGTACCCAGAGTACTTC. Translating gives CASSGSGTSGYPEYF.

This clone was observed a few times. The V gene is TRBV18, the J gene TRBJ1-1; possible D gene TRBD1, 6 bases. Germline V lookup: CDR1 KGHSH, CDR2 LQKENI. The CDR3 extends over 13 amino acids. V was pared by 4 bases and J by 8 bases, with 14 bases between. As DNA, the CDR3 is TGTGCCAGCTCACGAAACAGGGTTGAAGAAGCTTTCTTT. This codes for CASSRNRVEEAFF.

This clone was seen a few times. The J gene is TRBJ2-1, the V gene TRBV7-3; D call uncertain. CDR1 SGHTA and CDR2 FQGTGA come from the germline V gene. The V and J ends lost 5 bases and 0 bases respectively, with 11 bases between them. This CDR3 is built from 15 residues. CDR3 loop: CASSPTPNSYNEQFF. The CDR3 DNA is TGTGCCAGCAGCCCGACTCCTAACTCCTACAATGAGCAGTTCTTC.

The CDR3 region is CASSYREDTEAFF. The CDR3 DNA follows: TGTGCCAGCAGTTACAGGGAGGACACTGAAGCTTTCTTT. V usage is TRBV6-6 and J usage is TRBJ1-1; D is uncertain. Trimming stripped 2 bases from V and 3 bases from J, with 7 bases between. Per germline, CDR1 MNHNY and CDR2 SVGAGI (reference sequence). CDR3 length: 13 amino acids.

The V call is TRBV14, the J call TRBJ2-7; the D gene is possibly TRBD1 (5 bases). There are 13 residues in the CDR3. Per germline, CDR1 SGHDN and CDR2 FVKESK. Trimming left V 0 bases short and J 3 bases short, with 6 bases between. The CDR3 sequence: CASSQDQGYEQYF. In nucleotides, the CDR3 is TGTGCCAGCAGCCAAGATCAGGGCTACGAGCAGTACTTC.

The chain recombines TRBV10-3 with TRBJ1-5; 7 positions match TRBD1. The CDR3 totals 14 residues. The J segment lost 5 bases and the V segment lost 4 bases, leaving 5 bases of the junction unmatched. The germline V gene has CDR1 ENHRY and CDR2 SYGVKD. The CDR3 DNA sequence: TGTGCCATCAGTGGGGGGGACAGAGATCAGCCCCAGCATTTT. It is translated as CAISGGDRDQPQHF.

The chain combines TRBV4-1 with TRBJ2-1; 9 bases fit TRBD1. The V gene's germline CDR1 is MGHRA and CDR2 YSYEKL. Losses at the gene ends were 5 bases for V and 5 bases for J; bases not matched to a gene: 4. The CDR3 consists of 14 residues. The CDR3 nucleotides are TGCGCCAGCAGCGAGTGGACAGGGGACAATGAGCAGTTCTTC. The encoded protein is CASSEWTGDNEQFF.

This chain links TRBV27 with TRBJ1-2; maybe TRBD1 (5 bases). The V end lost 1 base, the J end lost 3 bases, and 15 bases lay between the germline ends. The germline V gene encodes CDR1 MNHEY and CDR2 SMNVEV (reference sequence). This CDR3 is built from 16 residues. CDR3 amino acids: CASSLFKDPRDYGYTF. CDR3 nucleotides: TGTGCCAGCAGTTTATTCAAGGACCCCAGGGACTATGGCTACACCTTC.

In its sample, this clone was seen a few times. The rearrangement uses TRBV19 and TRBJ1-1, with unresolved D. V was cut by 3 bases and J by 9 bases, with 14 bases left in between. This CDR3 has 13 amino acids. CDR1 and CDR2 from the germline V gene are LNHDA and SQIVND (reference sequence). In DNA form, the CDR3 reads TGTGCCAGTAGTATTAGCGCGGGAGGGCAAGCTTTCTTT. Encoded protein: CASSISAGGQAFF.

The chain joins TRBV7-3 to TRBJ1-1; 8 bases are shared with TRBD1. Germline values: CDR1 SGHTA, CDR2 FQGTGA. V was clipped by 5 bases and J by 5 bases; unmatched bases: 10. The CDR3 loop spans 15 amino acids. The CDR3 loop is CASSVDQGAGTEAFF. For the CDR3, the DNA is TGTGCCAGCAGCGTAGACCAGGGGGCTGGGACTGAAGCTTTCTTT.

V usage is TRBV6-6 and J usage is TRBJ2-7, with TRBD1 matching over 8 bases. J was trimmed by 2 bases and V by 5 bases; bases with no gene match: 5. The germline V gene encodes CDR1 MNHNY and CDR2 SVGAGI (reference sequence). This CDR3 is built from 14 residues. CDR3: CASSNRQGPYEQYF. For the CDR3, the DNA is TGTGCCAGCAGTAACCGACAGGGGCCCTACGAGCAGTACTTC.

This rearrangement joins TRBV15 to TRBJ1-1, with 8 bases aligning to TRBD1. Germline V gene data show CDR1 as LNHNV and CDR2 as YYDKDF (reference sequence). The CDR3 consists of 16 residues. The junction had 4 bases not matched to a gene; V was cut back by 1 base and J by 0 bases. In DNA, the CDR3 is TGTGCCACCAGCAGAGGCAGGGGGCTCGTGAACACTGAAGCTTTCTTT. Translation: CATSRGRGLVNTEAFF.

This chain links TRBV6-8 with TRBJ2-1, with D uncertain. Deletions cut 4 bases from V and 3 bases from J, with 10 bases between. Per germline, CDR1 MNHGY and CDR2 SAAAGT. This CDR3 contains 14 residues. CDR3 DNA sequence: TGTGCCAGCAGTTGGCGGTACCTCTACAATGAGCAGTTCTTC. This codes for CASSWRYLYNEQFF.

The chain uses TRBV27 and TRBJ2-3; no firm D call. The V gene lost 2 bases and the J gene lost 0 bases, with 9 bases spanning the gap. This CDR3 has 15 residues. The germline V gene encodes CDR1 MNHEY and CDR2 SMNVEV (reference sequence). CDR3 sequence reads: CASSLASASTDTQYF. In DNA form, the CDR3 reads TGTGCCAGCAGTTTAGCAAGCGCCAGCACAGATACGCAGTATTTT.

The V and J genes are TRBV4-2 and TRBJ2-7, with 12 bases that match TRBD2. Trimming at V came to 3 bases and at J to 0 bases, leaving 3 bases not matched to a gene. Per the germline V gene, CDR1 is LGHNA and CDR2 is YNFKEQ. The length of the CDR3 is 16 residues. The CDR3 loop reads CASSHASGGDSYEQYF. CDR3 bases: TGTGCCAGCAGCCATGCTAGCGGGGGGGACTCCTACGAGCAGTACTTC.